These 22 T cell receptor beta chains were all obtained from the same sample, sequenced in a study of control samples from healthy donors and cancer patients. The method was immunoSEQ multiplex PCR; TCRdb's version includes in-frame clones alone and lacks a portion of them. The data contain 150,000 or so clones, approximately 93% of them singletons. Sample: blood. These receptors were obtained from a man aged 40-49 years in good health.

This rearrangement joins TRBV5-1 to TRBJ1-1; a weak D match, TRBD1 (6 bases). The CDR3 extends over 15 amino acids. Germline V gene sequence: CDR1 SGHRS, CDR2 YFSETQ. V was clipped by 0 bases and J by 0 bases, with 9 bases between them. The CDR3 protein is CASSLAGAMNTEAFF. CDR3 nucleotide sequence: TGCGCCAGCAGCTTGGCAGGGGCCATGAACACTGAAGCTTTCTTT.

The chain recombines TRBV9 with TRBJ2-3; 8 nucleotides line up with TRBD2. Losses at the gene ends were 4 bases for V and 6 bases for J; bases not matched to a gene: 13. Germline V gene lookup returns CDR1 SGDLS and CDR2 YYNGEE. CDR3 size: 16 residues. The DNA of the CDR3 is TGTGCCAGCAGCATCAAGGCCGGGGGGGCAACGGATACGCAGTATTTT. Its protein product is CASSIKAGGATDTQYF.

The chain is built from TRBV7-6 and TRBJ2-1; D is perhaps TRBD2 (6 bases). The CDR3 has 12 residues. Germline V CDR1 and CDR2: SGHVS, FNYEAQ. Trimming took off 0 bases at V and 12 bases at J, with 9 bases between the two ends. CDR3 sequence: CASSLAGGPQFF. The DNA for the CDR3 is TGTGCCAGCAGCTTAGCGGGGGGACCGCAGTTCTTC.

CDR3 DNA: TGTGCCATCAGTGAGACCGGACAGAATGAAGCTTTCTTT. It specifies CAISETGQNEAFF. This chain uses TRBV10-3 with TRBJ1-1; D is possibly TRBD1 (6 bases). CDR1 ENHRY and CDR2 SYGVKD come from the germline V gene. Trimming took 2 bases from V and 7 from J, leaving 11 bases between them. CDR3 length: 13 residues.

V and J are TRBV6-5 and TRBJ2-7; TRBD1 agrees at 8 bases. Germline lookup yields CDR1 MNHEY and CDR2 SVGAGI. The V segment lost 0 bases and the J segment 6 bases; nucleotides outside the gene matches: 7. The CDR3 spans 15 residues. This CDR3 is CASSYSYRGKSEQYF. In DNA form, the CDR3 reads TGTGCCAGCAGTTACTCCTACAGGGGGAAGAGCGAGCAGTACTTC.

This clone has only a few counts. V and J are TRBV18 and TRBJ2-2, with TRBD1 matching 7 bases. V shed 3 bases and J 0 bases; nucleotides not matched to a gene: 1. CDR3 size: 15 residues. The germline gives CDR1 KGHSH, CDR2 LQKENI. CDR3 DNA: TGTGCCAGCTCACCGCAGGGGGCGAACACCGGGGAGCTGTTTTTT. Protein sequence: CASSPQGANTGELFF.

The V call is TRBV7-2, the J call TRBJ1-5; 8 bases are shared with TRBD1. The CDR3 loop spans 14 amino acids. V trimming: 5 bases; J trimming: 5 bases; junction bases outside the gene matches: 5. CDR1 is SGHTA and CDR2 is FQGNSA in the germline V gene. CDR3 in amino acids: CASSRTGTDQPQHF. The CDR3 DNA reads as TGTGCCAGCAGCAGGACAGGGACAGATCAGCCCCAGCATTTT.

This rearrangement joins TRBV28 to TRBJ1-2; maybe TRBD1 (6 bases). Germline loops: CDR1 MDHEN, CDR2 SYDVKM. With 6 bases removed from V and 5 bases from J, the gap between germline ends came to 13 bases. This CDR3 has 13 amino acids. DNA of the CDR3: TGTGCCAGCAGGCGGGGGGGCGAGTATGGCTACACCTTC. Translating gives CASRRGGEYGYTF.

This clone was counted between two and nine times. Germline is not matched at one junction end, which may reflect a read error. The J gene is TRBJ1-2, the V gene TRBV5-6; a weak D match, TRBD1 (6 bases). The CDR3 spans 16 residues. In germline, CDR1 is SGHDT, CDR2 YYEEEE. The CDR3 loop reads CASRLGSAGAVYGYTF. The CDR3 nucleotides are TGTGCCAGCAGATTGGGGTCGGCAGGGGCTGTCTATGGCTACACCTTC. The complete variable domain, with remaining parts taken from reference TRBV5-6 and TRBJ1-2, reads DAGVTQSPTHLIKTRGQQVTLRCSPKSGHDTVSWYQQALGQGPQFIFQYYEEEERQRGNFPDRFSGHQFPNYSSELNVNALLLGDSALYLCASRLGSAGAVYGYTFGSGTRLTVV.

The chain couples TRBV3-1 (or the pseudogene TRBV3-2) to TRBJ1-1; possible D gene TRBD1, 5 bases. V dropped 4 bases and J dropped 1 base, with 10 bases sitting between them. Per the germline V gene, CDR1 is LGHDT and CDR2 is YNNKEL (reference sequence). The CDR3 contains 14 residues. In DNA, the CDR3 is TGTGCCAGCAGCCTCTTGGGGGAGAACACTGAAGCTTTCTTT. Residues: CASSLLGENTEAFF.

The chain recombines TRBV27 with TRBJ2-7; D is ambiguous. The CDR3 has 13 amino acids. CDR1 is MNHEY, CDR2 SMNVEV, per germline (reference sequence). Trimming left V 3 bases short and J 9 bases short, with 15 bases between. This chain's CDR3 is CASSFTPGLVQYF. DNA of the CDR3: TGTGCCAGCAGTTTCACCCCCGGGTTGGTGCAGTACTTC.

The chain recombines TRBV27 with TRBJ1-2; possibly TRBD1 for D (5 bases). Germline CDR1 reads MNHEY; CDR2 reads SMNVEV (reference sequence). The CDR3 is 13 residues long. The V end lost 0 bases, the J end lost 8 bases, and 10 bases lay between the germline ends. CDR3 nucleotide sequence: TGTGCCAGCAGTTTATCAGGGGCGGAGGGCTACACCTTC. It yields the protein CASSLSGAEGYTF.

The chain carries TRBV15 and TRBJ2-3; 10 bases are a match to TRBD2. V trimming: 11 bases; J trimming: 8 bases; junction bases outside the gene matches: 16. Germline CDR1 and CDR2: LNHNV and YYDKDF (reference sequence). The CDR3 covers 15 residues. The CDR3 DNA sequence: TGTGCCGTCGGAATAAGGACTAGCGGTTATGGTACGCAGTATTTT. Translation gives CAVGIRTSGYGTQYF.

The rearrangement links TRBV19 to TRBJ1-1; possibly TRBD1 for D (5 bases). CDR1 LNHDA and CDR2 SQIVND come from the germline V gene (reference sequence). The CDR3 length is 14 residues. Trimming removed 6 bases from V and 1 base from J, with 12 bases in between. The CDR3 DNA reads TGTGCCAGTAGGCCGGGACGGTCGAACACTGAAGCTTTCTTT. The encoded protein is CASRPGRSNTEAFF.

The chain combines TRBV19 with TRBJ1-1; D is perhaps TRBD1 (6 bases). The CDR3 is made up of 14 amino acids. CDR1 LNHDA and CDR2 SQIVND come from the germline V gene (reference sequence). Trimming removed 4 bases at V and 6 bases at J, with 15 bases between. The CDR3 sequence is CASSRTGHTPEAFF. Here the CDR3 DNA reads TGTGCCAGTAGTAGGACGGGACATACCCCTGAAGCTTTCTTT.

J is TRBJ2-2 and V is TRBV6-2 or TRBV6-3; D gene ambiguous. The CDR3 length is 14 residues. The V end was cut by 2 bases, the J end by 5 bases, with 9 bases between. Germline values: CDR1 MNHEY, CDR2 SVGEGT. The CDR3 spells CASSYVGITGELFF. The CDR3 coding sequence is TGTGCCAGCAGTTACGTGGGAATTACCGGGGAGCTGTTTTTT.

V usage is TRBV10-3 and J usage is TRBJ1-4; D perhaps matches TRBD1 (6 bases). The CDR3 extends over 13 amino acids. V gave up 5 bases and J gave up 7 bases, with 11 bases separating them. Germline V gene data show CDR1 as ENHRY and CDR2 as SYGVKD. CDR3 protein: CAISSTGFEKLFF. CDR3 in DNA: TGTGCCATCAGTTCTACAGGGTTTGAAAAACTGTTTTTT.

The V and J genes are TRBV25-1 and TRBJ2-3, with D hard to call. V was pared by 4 bases and J by 1 base, with 6 bases between. The CDR3 contains 13 residues. Germline V gene sequence: CDR1 MGHDK, CDR2 SYGVNS. The DNA of the CDR3 is TGTGCCAGCAGTGTGGCAGGCACAGATACGCAGTATTTT. The encoded protein is CASSVAGTDTQYF.

This rearrangement joins TRBV27 to TRBJ1-2; D call uncertain. Trimming removed 8 bases from V and 5 bases from J, with 15 bases in between. The germline V gene has CDR1 MNHEY and CDR2 SMNVEV (reference sequence). The CDR3 contains 13 residues. CDR3 coding DNA: TGTGCCAGCCGCCCATCCTTCTGGTATGGCTACACCTTC. This encodes CASRPSFWYGYTF.

The CDR3 nucleotides read TGTGCCAGCAGCTTAGGACTAGCGGGGGGTCGGGATACGCAGTATTTT. Its protein is CASSLGLAGGRDTQYF. The chain employs TRBV7-6 and TRBJ2-3, with 13 bases aligning to TRBD2. This CDR3 is 16 amino acids long. V lost 1 base and J lost 6; bases outside the gene matches: 4. CDR1 is SGHVS and CDR2 is FNYEAQ in the germline V gene.

The CDR3 bases are TGTGCCAGTAGTCCCCGTGGGGGGGTAGCCAAAAACATTCAGTACTTC. Protein: CASSPRGGVAKNIQYF. The chain employs TRBV19 and TRBJ2-4; 7 bases align to TRBD2. The CDR3 has 16 amino acids. CDR1 LNHDA and CDR2 SQIVND come from the germline V gene (reference sequence). Trimming cost V 5 bases and J 0 bases; bases outside gene matches: 7.

This chain uses TRBV13 with TRBJ2-2; 7 bases are a match to TRBD1. CDR1 is PRHDT, CDR2 FYEKMQ, per germline (reference sequence). Trimming took 4 bases from V and 4 from J; bases not matched to a gene: 6. The CDR3 consists of 15 residues. CDR3 protein: CASSSRQGFTGELFF. The CDR3 DNA sequence: TGTGCCAGCAGCTCCAGACAGGGTTTCACCGGGGAGCTGTTTTTT.